The 5 T cell receptor beta chains given below trace back to one sample, sequenced in a study of T cell responses to AZD1222 COVID-19 vaccine. Profiling relied on immunoSEQ multiplex PCR, and the TCRdb table lists in-frame clones only, not all of them. The sample lists approximately 99,000 clones, approximately 89% seen once, with 6.5% to 10% in the top ten. This specimen was peripheral blood, taken 28 days after the second AZD1222 dose. Every receptor here comes from an adult who received the AZD1222 COVID-19 vaccine.

The chain has TRBV11-3 and TRBJ2-5; 7 bases line up with TRBD1. J gave up 2 bases and V 1 base, and 7 bases lay outside the gene matches. Germline V CDR1 and CDR2: SGHNT, YENEEA. CDR3 length equals 16 residues. For the CDR3, the DNA is TGTGCCAGCAGCTTAGGGACAGGAGTTAATCAAGAGACCCAGTACTTC. Translation gives CASSLGTGVNQETQYF.

The chain carries TRBV10-3 and TRBJ2-7, with TRBD1 identical over 11 bases. CDR3 length: 17 amino acids. V lost 3 bases, J lost 4 bases, and 11 bases stayed unmatched. Germline V gene lookup returns CDR1 ENHRY and CDR2 SYGVKD. The CDR3 region is CAISDSSGTGGPYEQYF. Written as DNA, the CDR3 is TGTGCCATCAGTGACTCCTCCGGGACAGGGGGACCGTACGAGCAGTACTTC.

The chain joins TRBV21-1 to TRBJ1-5; TRBD1 is the table's D call and was not checked against the DNA. TRBV21-1 is described as a pseudogene. CDR3 length equals 15 residues. The CDR3 is CASILTDRGCQPQHF. CDR3 sequence (DNA): TGTGCCAGCATCCTAACAGACAGGGGGTGTCAGCCCCAGCATTTT.

The chain has TRBV4-2 and TRBJ2-2; no clear D gene. Germline CDR1 reads LGHNA; CDR2 reads YNFKEQ. Between the trimmed V and J ends, which lost 0 bases and 3 bases, there was a span of 2 bases. This CDR3 is built from 13 residues. The CDR3 sequence is CASSQDDTGELFF. The CDR3 DNA follows: TGTGCCAGCAGCCAAGATGACACCGGGGAGCTGTTTTTT.

This rearrangement joins TRBV20-1 to TRBJ1-4; a possible D gene is TRBD1 (5 bases). V gave up 4 bases and J gave up 10 bases, with 13 bases separating them. From germline, CDR1 is DFQATT and CDR2 SNEGSKA (reference sequence). The CDR3 is 12 residues long. The CDR3 DNA reads TGCAGTGCTAATGAGGGGTCTGGAAAACTGTTTTTT. Residues: CSANEGSGKLFF.